Below, 15 T cell receptor beta chains from the same sample are listed, as sequenced in a study of radiotherapy plus CTLA-4 blockade in lung cancer. Profiling relied on immunoSEQ multiplex PCR, and the TCRdb table lists in-frame clones only, not all of them. Altogether 60,000 to 65,000 clones are present, about 72% being singletons, with the ten largest covering less than 5.5%. The starting material was peripheral blood, obtained from a patient treated with radiotherapy plus ipilimumab. The source is a human donor with non-small cell lung cancer who had a complete response to radiotherapy plus ipilimumab.

The chain uses TRBV5-1 and TRBJ2-1; 10 nucleotides match TRBD1. The CDR3 runs 14 residues. Germline V gene data show CDR1 as SGHRS and CDR2 as YFSETQ. J lost 8 bases, V lost 5 bases, and 7 bases had no gene match. The CDR3 loop reads CASRRGQGEHEQFF. In nucleotides, the CDR3 is TGCGCCAGCAGGAGAGGACAGGGGGAACATGAGCAGTTCTTC.

The V call is TRBV10-3, the J call TRBJ1-6; 9 bases fit TRBD1. V trimming: 5 bases; J trimming: 7 bases; junction bases outside the gene matches: 6. Per the germline V gene, CDR1 is ENHRY and CDR2 is SYGVKD. The CDR3 has 15 residues. The CDR3 sequence is CAISSGGTGNSPLHF. For the CDR3, the DNA is TGTGCCATCAGTTCCGGCGGGACAGGGAATTCACCCCTCCACTTT.

V is TRBV5-5 and J is TRBJ2-7; D unresolved. The CDR3 covers 15 residues. The germline V gene encodes CDR1 SGHKS and CDR2 YYEKEE (reference sequence). The V end lost 0 bases, the J end lost 3 bases, and 13 bases lay between the germline ends. CDR3: CASSLALALYYEQYF. In DNA form, the CDR3 reads TGTGCCAGCAGCTTGGCCTTGGCCCTTTACTACGAGCAGTACTTC.

The chain carries TRBV6-5 and TRBJ2-3; D is unresolved. In germline, CDR1 is MNHEY, CDR2 SVGAGI. V was shortened by 6 bases and J by 0 bases, with 4 bases between the two germline ends. The CDR3 spans 12 residues. CDR3 in amino acids: CASSQSTDTQYF. The CDR3 DNA sequence: TGTGCCAGCAGCCAGAGCACAGATACGCAGTATTTT.

The rearrangement uses TRBV19 and TRBJ1-5, with D possibly TRBD1 on 6 matching bases. V was clipped by 5 bases and J by 3 bases, with 14 bases between them. This CDR3 contains 15 residues. Germline lookup yields CDR1 LNHDA and CDR2 SQIVND (reference sequence). The CDR3 spells CASSLPDRFNQPQHF. The CDR3 region has the DNA TGTGCCAGTAGTCTCCCGGACAGATTCAATCAGCCCCAGCATTTT.

The V call is TRBV12-5, the J call TRBJ1-3; D not certain. The CDR3 runs 11 residues. Per the germline V gene, CDR1 is LGHNT and CDR2 is FRNRAP. Trimming shortened V by 6 bases and J by 4 bases, and 4 bases separated the two germline ends. CDR3 DNA: TGTGCTAGTGGCGAAGGAAACACCATATATTTT. Residues: CASGEGNTIYF.

The chain combines TRBV7-6 with TRBJ1-4; TRBD1 matches 7 bases. Germline CDR1 SGHVS, CDR2 FNYEAQ. V lost 5 bases, J lost 8 bases, and 8 bases stayed unmatched. The CDR3 has 14 residues. CDR3 nucleotides: TGTGCCAGCAGCCTCAGGGGGGGGAAAGAAAAACTGTTTTTT. As protein: CASSLRGGKEKLFF.

The chain carries TRBV6-5 and TRBJ1-4, with TRBD1 matching 7 bases. This CDR3 region has 15 residues. J gave up 0 bases and V 5 bases, and 3 bases lay outside the gene matches. The germline V gene has CDR1 MNHEY and CDR2 SVGAGI. The CDR3 DNA is TGTGCCAGCAGTACGACAGGGTCAACTAATGAAAAACTGTTTTTT. Protein: CASSTTGSTNEKLFF.

The chain links TRBV30 to TRBJ2-2; TRBD2 aligns across 8 bases. Germline values: CDR1 GTSNPN, CDR2 SVGIG (reference sequence). J lost 2 bases, V lost 2 bases, and 16 bases had no gene match. This CDR3 region has 19 residues. CDR3 DNA: TGTGCCTGGAGTTCCGGAGCCTTCTCTAGCGGGCCCAACACCGGGGAGCTGTTTTTT. This codes for CAWSSGAFSSGPNTGELFF.

The J gene is TRBJ1-1, the V gene TRBV12-5; D might be TRBD1 (6 bases). The CDR3 is 14 residues long. The germline V gene encodes CDR1 LGHNT and CDR2 FRNRAP. Trimming removed 8 bases at V and 2 bases at J, with 15 bases between. CDR3 coding DNA: TGTGCTAGTCTCCCAGTAGGGGGAAACACTGAAGCTTTCTTT. Translation: CASLPVGGNTEAFF.

V and J are TRBV7-2 and TRBJ1-6, with D possibly being TRBD1 (5 bases). The V and J ends lost 5 bases and 7 bases respectively, with 21 bases between them. Germline lookup yields CDR1 SGHTA and CDR2 FQGNSA. The CDR3 covers 17 residues. CDR3 protein: CASSLQRTGGFNSPLHF. CDR3 nucleotide sequence: TGTGCCAGCAGCCTACAGAGGACCGGGGGATTCAATTCACCCCTCCACTTT.

In regard to this clone: Other DNA sequences of this sample code for an identical CDR3. V gene TRBV18 combines with J gene TRBJ1-5; D gene uncertain. V was cut by 3 bases and J by 1 base, with 4 bases left in between. Germline CDR1 and CDR2: KGHSH and LQKENI. This CDR3 has 13 residues. The CDR3 nucleotides are TGTGCCAGCTCACCTAGAAGCAATCAGCCCCAGCATTTT. This encodes CASSPRSNQPQHF.

In DNA form, the CDR3 reads TGTGCCAGCTCACCAGGGTTAGAGGGGCAGAATGAGCAGTTCTTC. Translated, it gives CASSPGLEGQNEQFF. This chain joins TRBV18 and TRBJ2-1; the D call may be TRBD1 or TRBD2 (5 bases each). Germline values: CDR1 KGHSH, CDR2 LQKENI. The V end lost 2 bases, the J end lost 7 bases, and 15 bases lay between the germline ends. The CDR3 sequence is 15 residues long.

The chain employs TRBV11-3 and TRBJ2-1, with a tentative D call TRBD2 (6 bases). The ends were cut back, 7 bases at V and 6 bases at J, with 7 bases in the middle. The CDR3 has 11 amino acids. Germline loops: CDR1 SGHNT, CDR2 YENEEA. The CDR3 here is CASTGGNEQFF. CDR3 sequence (DNA): TGTGCCAGCACCGGGGGCAATGAGCAGTTCTTC.

V and J are TRBV5-1 and TRBJ2-1; 8 bases are shared with TRBD2. V was clipped by 2 bases and J by 6 bases; unmatched bases: 19. CDR3 size: 19 residues. Germline CDR1 and CDR2: SGHRS and YFSETQ. Written as DNA, the CDR3 is TGCGCCAGCAGCTTTTGGGGGCGCACGGCCGCGGGGGGAATCAATGAGCAGTTCTTC. Translating it yields CASSFWGRTAAGGINEQFF.